These 29 T cell receptor beta chains share one sample of origin, sequenced in a study of blood T cell repertoires in COVID-19. Profiling relied on immunoSEQ multiplex PCR, and the TCRdb table lists in-frame clones only, not all of them. The table has just over 80,000 clones, roughly 79% seen once. Sequencing was done on a sample of peripheral blood. Receptors originate from an elderly man with acute or convalescent COVID-19.

This clone has just one count. J is TRBJ1-5 and V is TRBV27; a possible D gene is TRBD1 (5 bases). This CDR3 has 15 residues. The V end lost 3 bases, the J end lost 3 bases, and 12 bases lay between the germline ends. Germline V gene data show CDR1 as MNHEY and CDR2 as SMNVEV (reference sequence). CDR3 sequence: CASSFFLGDNQPQHF. For the CDR3, the DNA is TGTGCCAGCAGTTTTTTTTTAGGGGACAATCAGCCCCAGCATTTT.

This chain's CDR3 is CASSARQGNNQPQHF. In DNA form, the CDR3 reads TGTGCCAGCAGCGCCCGACAGGGGAACAATCAGCCCCAGCATTTT. The chain links TRBV28 to TRBJ1-5, with 8 positions matching TRBD1. Germline CDR1 and CDR2: MDHEN and SYDVKM. This CDR3 contains 15 residues. The J segment lost 3 bases and the V segment lost 6 bases, leaving 7 bases of the junction unmatched.

The sample holds one count of this clone. V and J are TRBV9 and TRBJ1-1; 7 bases line up with TRBD1. Germline CDR1 is SGDLS and CDR2 is YYNGEE. V lost 4 bases to trimming and J lost 7 bases; unmatched junction nucleotides: 7. There are 13 residues in the CDR3. In DNA form, the CDR3 reads TGTGCCAGCAGCAAAGGCTGGGACAGTGAAGCTTTCTTT. Amino acids: CASSKGWDSEAFF.

Of note for this clone: In the same sample, other DNA sequences code for this CDR3. The chain carries TRBV10-3 and TRBJ1-5, with D possibly TRBD1 on 5 matching bases. With 3 bases removed from V and 3 bases from J, the gap between germline ends came to 9 bases. CDR1 and CDR2 from the germline V gene are ENHRY and SYGVKD. The CDR3 has 14 amino acids. This chain's CDR3 is CAISDQGSNQPQHF. CDR3 DNA sequence: TGTGCCATCAGTGACCAGGGATCCAATCAGCCCCAGCATTTT.

The chain has TRBV5-1 and TRBJ2-2; D might be TRBD1 (6 bases). Germline lookup yields CDR1 SGHRS and CDR2 YFSETQ. The germline V and J ends were trimmed by 2 bases and 4 bases, with 6 bases remaining between them. This CDR3 is built from 13 residues. As DNA, the CDR3 is TGCGCCAGCAGCTTACAGGGCACCGGGGAGCTGTTTTTT. This encodes CASSLQGTGELFF.

This sequence joins TRBV12-3 or TRBV12-4 and TRBJ2-5; TRBD1 agrees at 7 bases. V was clipped by 5 bases and J by 5 bases; unmatched bases: 5. This CDR3 contains 13 residues. CDR3: CASSRQGGETQYF. The DNA for the CDR3 is TGTGCCAGCAGTCGACAGGGCGGCGAGACCCAGTACTTC.

The genes are TRBV6-5 and TRBJ1-1; D is ambiguous. CDR3 length: 12 residues. CDR1 and CDR2 (germline): MNHEY, SVGAGI. Between the trimmed V and J ends, which lost 6 bases and 6 bases, there was a span of 11 bases. CDR3 coding DNA: TGTGCCAGCAGCTCGCCGGTTTCTGAAGCTTTCTTT. This sequence encodes CASSSPVSEAFF.

This clone has just one count. J is TRBJ2-1 and V is TRBV10-3; 10 bases fit TRBD2. This CDR3 is built from 16 residues. Germline V gene lookup returns CDR1 ENHRY and CDR2 SYGVKD. J was trimmed by 7 bases and V by 6 bases; bases with no gene match: 12. The CDR3 reads CAIRAASGRVGNEQFF. The CDR3, as DNA: TGTGCCATCAGGGCGGCTAGCGGGAGAGTGGGGAATGAGCAGTTCTTC.

The V call is TRBV2, the J call TRBJ2-1; D is undetermined. The ends were cut back, 7 bases at V and 7 bases at J, with 11 bases in the middle. This CDR3 is 12 amino acids long. Germline-derived CDR1 and CDR2 are SNHLY and FYNNEI. CDR3 sequence (DNA): TGTGCCAGCATTTACCACGGGAATGAGCAGTTCTTC. It is translated as CASIYHGNEQFF.

The chain recombines TRBV7-2 with TRBJ2-1, with D perhaps TRBD2 (6 bases). The V gene lost 5 bases and the J gene lost 12 bases, with 20 bases spanning the gap. This CDR3 comprises 14 residues. Germline lookup yields CDR1 SGHTA and CDR2 FQGNSA. CDR3 DNA sequence: TGTGCCAGCAGCCCCCAGGCTGTGGCGGGATTGCAGTTCTTC. The encoded protein is CASSPQAVAGLQFF.

J is TRBJ2-2 and V is TRBV18; TRBD1 might be the D (6 bases). Germline V CDR1 and CDR2: KGHSH, LQKENI. CDR3 size: 15 residues. The V end was cut by 3 bases, the J end by 3 bases, with 11 bases between. As DNA, the CDR3 is TGTGCCAGCTCACCCTATTCAGGGGACACCGGGGAGCTGTTTTTT. Translated: CASSPYSGDTGELFF.

This sequence joins TRBV11-1 and TRBJ1-4; 7 bases line up with TRBD1. There are 14 residues in the CDR3. Germline values: CDR1 SGHAT, CDR2 FQDESV (reference sequence). The V segment lost 5 bases and the J segment 6 bases; nucleotides outside the gene matches: 6. The DNA of the CDR3 is TGTGCCAGCAGCCGGACAGGTGGTGATGAAAAACTGTTTTTT. Amino acids: CASSRTGGDEKLFF. Full variable domain (outside the CDR3, taken from reference TRBV11-1 and TRBJ1-4): EAEVAQSPRYKITEKSQAVAFWCDPISGHATLYWYRQILGQGPELLVQFQDESVVDDSQLPKDRFSAERLKGVDSTLKIQPAELGDSAMYLCASSRTGGDEKLFFGSGTQLSVL.

The chain combines TRBV27 with TRBJ2-6, with D perhaps TRBD2 (5 bases). The germline gives CDR1 MNHEY, CDR2 SMNVEV (reference sequence). The V end lost 3 bases, the J end lost 4 bases, and 10 bases lay between the germline ends. The CDR3 consists of 15 residues. The CDR3 loop is CASSFSGSGANVLTF. As DNA, the CDR3 is TGTGCCAGCAGTTTTTCGGGGTCCGGGGCCAACGTCCTGACTTTC.

The rearrangement joins TRBV5-1 to TRBJ1-1, with a tentative D call TRBD1 (5 bases). Trimming removed 1 base at V and 0 bases at J, with 10 bases between. This CDR3 spans 15 amino acids. Germline CDR1 reads SGHRS; CDR2 reads YFSETQ. The DNA for the CDR3 is TGCGCCAGCAGCTTGAATGGGGCCATGAACACTGAAGCTTTCTTT. Translating it yields CASSLNGAMNTEAFF.

The genes are TRBV9 and TRBJ1-2, with 10 bases that match TRBD1. V lost 4 bases and J lost 8; bases outside the gene matches: 5. Germline V gives CDR1 SGDLS, CDR2 YYNGEE. This CDR3 spans 13 amino acids. CDR3 residues: CASSLDRGPGYTF. CDR3 sequence (DNA): TGTGCCAGCAGCCTAGACAGGGGGCCCGGCTACACCTTC.

This chain uses TRBV10-3 with TRBJ2-7; D may be TRBD2 (5 bases). CDR1 and CDR2 from the germline V gene are ENHRY and SYGVKD. This CDR3 has 13 residues. The V end was cut by 4 bases, the J end by 5 bases, with 12 bases between. CDR3 amino acids: CAISGSDGDEQYF. CDR3 in DNA: TGTGCCATCAGTGGGTCCGACGGGGACGAGCAGTACTTC.

V usage is TRBV4-1 and J usage is TRBJ2-2, with D tentatively TRBD1 (6 bases). The CDR3 length is 15 residues. With 4 bases removed from V and 0 bases from J, the gap between germline ends came to 9 bases. The germline V gene has CDR1 MGHRA and CDR2 YSYEKL. CDR3 sequence reads: CASSRQESNTGELFF. CDR3 bases: TGCGCCAGCAGCCGACAGGAGTCGAACACCGGGGAGCTGTTTTTT.

The chain recombines TRBV12-3 or TRBV12-4 with TRBJ1-1, with D perhaps matching TRBD1 (5 bases). V gave up 5 bases and J gave up 9 bases, with 13 bases separating them. There are 12 residues in the CDR3. In nucleotides, the CDR3 is TGTGCCAGCAGTCTAGGGCCAGGGCAAGCTTTCTTT. This sequence encodes CASSLGPGQAFF.

The rearrangement links TRBV19 to TRBJ2-7; D is possibly TRBD1 (5 bases). Germline CDR1 and CDR2: LNHDA and SQIVND (reference sequence). V was shortened by 3 bases and J by 2 bases, with 11 bases between the two germline ends. CDR3 size: 14 residues. This CDR3 reads CASSIRGRAYEQYF. As DNA, the CDR3 is TGTGCCAGTAGTATTAGGGGCCGGGCCTACGAGCAGTACTTC.

The chain links TRBV6-1 to TRBJ1-4; no definite D call. From germline, CDR1 is MNHNS and CDR2 SASEGT. V was pared by 1 base and J by 5 bases, with 5 bases between. This CDR3 is 13 amino acids long. DNA of the CDR3: TGTGCCAGCAGTGAAGACAGAAATGAAAAACTGTTTTTT. Translating it yields CASSEDRNEKLFF.

The chain uses TRBV15 and TRBJ2-5; 7 nucleotides line up with TRBD2. The CDR3 loop spans 15 amino acids. The V segment lost 3 bases and the J segment 4 bases; nucleotides outside the gene matches: 8. Germline CDR1 reads LNHNV; CDR2 reads YYDKDF (reference sequence). For the CDR3, the DNA is TGTGCCACCAGCAGCTCGAGGACTAGTAGAGAGACCCAGTACTTC. Its protein product is CATSSSRTSRETQYF.

In its sample, this clone was seen a few times. The V gene is TRBV18, the J gene TRBJ2-2, with D maybe TRBD1 (6 bases). Germline lookup yields CDR1 KGHSH and CDR2 LQKENI. The germline V and J ends were trimmed by 4 bases and 6 bases, with 9 bases remaining between them. The CDR3 has 13 residues. The CDR3 region is CASSLRQAGELFF. The CDR3 DNA follows: TGTGCCAGCTCACTACGACAGGCCGGGGAGCTGTTTTTT.

V and J are TRBV29-1 and TRBJ2-5; TRBD1 aligns across 11 bases. Germline assignment: CDR1 SQVTM and CDR2 ANQGSEA. Trimming removed 7 bases from V and 5 bases from J; junction bases left unmatched: 9. This CDR3 comprises 14 residues. CDR3 loop: CSAADRGRVETQYF. CDR3 bases: TGCAGCGCTGCGGACAGGGGGCGCGTGGAGACCCAGTACTTC. The whole variable domain, filled in from reference TRBV29-1 and TRBJ2-5, reads SAVISQKPSRDICQRGTSLTIQCQVDSQVTMMFWYRQQPGQSLTLIATANQGSEATYESGFVIDKFPISRPNLTFSTLTVSNMSPEDSSIYLCSAADRGRVETQYFGPGTRLLVL.

The V and J genes are TRBV5-4 and TRBJ1-1, with D hard to call. The CDR3 is made up of 15 amino acids. Germline values: CDR1 SGHNT, CDR2 YYREEE (reference sequence). Trimming removed 0 bases from V and 3 bases from J, with 12 bases in between. CDR3 nucleotide sequence: TGTGCCAGCAGCTTGGGAGCGGGCGCAGACACTGAAGCTTTCTTT. Its protein product is CASSLGAGADTEAFF.

This sequence joins TRBV2 and TRBJ1-1; D not resolved. CDR1 and CDR2 from the germline V gene are SNHLY and FYNNEI. The CDR3 has 14 residues. V lost 0 bases and J lost 3, with 8 bases in between. Written as DNA, the CDR3 is TGTGCCAGCAGTGAAGCCAGACTGGACACTGAAGCTTTCTTT. This translates into CASSEARLDTEAFF.

The chain employs TRBV7-3 and TRBJ1-6; D is unresolved. Germline V gene sequence: CDR1 SGHTA, CDR2 FQGTGA. V was pared by 4 bases and J by 10 bases, with 14 bases between. The CDR3 has 14 amino acids. CDR3: CASSSTSVLSPLHF. The CDR3 DNA follows: TGTGCCAGCAGCTCAACCTCGGTGCTCTCACCCCTCCACTTT.

This chain links TRBV4-2 with TRBJ2-6; TRBD1 matches at 7 bases. Germline CDR1 reads LGHNA; CDR2 reads YNFKEQ. Losses at the gene ends were 2 bases for V and 0 bases for J; bases not matched to a gene: 10. CDR3 length equals 19 residues. CDR3 protein: CASSQFLQGVISGANVLTF. The DNA of the CDR3 is TGTGCCAGCAGCCAATTTCTTCAGGGGGTTATCTCTGGGGCCAACGTCCTGACTTTC.

This rearrangement joins TRBV28 to TRBJ1-1; D may be TRBD1 (5 bases). The germline gives CDR1 MDHEN, CDR2 SYDVKM. V shed 10 bases and J shed 1 base, with 10 bases lying between them. The CDR3 runs 12 residues. This chain's CDR3 is CATEGANTEAFF. The CDR3 bases are TGTGCCACCGAAGGGGCGAACACTGAAGCTTTCTTT.

The chain combines TRBV6-1 with TRBJ2-1; TRBD2 matches at 7 bases. This CDR3 comprises 16 residues. Trimming cost V 3 bases and J 4 bases; bases outside gene matches: 9. In germline, CDR1 is MNHNS, CDR2 SASEGT. This CDR3 reads CASSEGVASGYNEQFF. CDR3 sequence (DNA): TGTGCCAGCAGTGAGGGGGTGGCTAGCGGATACAATGAGCAGTTCTTC.